Listed below are T cell receptor beta chains from one sample, sequenced in a study of cytomegalovirus exposure and HLA in healthy donors. The protocol was immunoSEQ multiplex PCR, while the TCRdb copy is restricted to in-frame clones and leaves out a portion. The sample includes about 130,000 clones. Sequenced sample: PBMCs. The receptor set was obtained from a man younger than 35 in good health and CMV-seronegative. The CDR3 runs from the conserved cysteine through the conserved F or W. The order of the fields is D gene, J gene, V gene, CDR3 protein, CDR3 DNA. A D gene is named only where the DNA matches it firmly.

>TRBD1|TRBJ1-1|TRBV7-9
CASSSDRGLWTEAFF
TGTGCCAGCAGCTCGGACAGGGGGCTTTGGACTGAAGCTTTCTTT
>TRBD1|TRBJ1-5|TRBV5-6
CASSRWGGTDNQPQHF
TGTGCCAGCAGCCGATGGGGTGGGACAGACAATCAGCCCCAGCATTTT
>.|TRBJ1-2|TRBV14
CASSPTVNANYGYTF
TGTGCCAGCAGCCCGACAGTAAACGCTAACTATGGCTACACCTTC
>TRBD2|TRBJ2-7|TRBV10-3
CAIAAGLAGRTLNEQYF
TGTGCCATCGCGGCGGGACTAGCGGGACGAACTTTGAACGAGCAGTACTTC
>.|TRBJ2-2|TRBV6-5
CASSPVGELFF
TGTGCCAGCAGTCCAGTAGGGGAGCTGTTTTTT
>TRBD2|TRBJ2-2|TRBV2
CASSKSASGGNTGELFF
TGTGCCAGCAGTAAATCCGCTAGCGGGGGGAACACCGGGGAGCTGTTTTTT
>.|TRBJ1-2|TRBV7-2
CASSLASGTYGYTF
TGTGCCAGCAGCTTAGCCTCAGGTACCTATGGCTACACCTTC
>.|TRBJ1-2|TRBV7-3
CASSQDMGGGYTF
TGTGCCAGCAGCCAGGACATGGGTGGCGGCTACACCTTC
>TRBD1|TRBJ2-1|TRBV19
CASSQTGQLRYNEQFF
TGTGCCAGTAGTCAGACGGGACAGCTTAGATACAATGAGCAGTTCTTC
>.|TRBJ2-3|TRBV18
CASSPQKIADTQYF
TGTGCCAGCTCACCCCAAAAAATAGCAGATACGCAGTATTTT
>.|TRBJ1-1|TRBV19
CASSMEDGEAFF
TGTGCCAGTAGTATGGAGGACGGCGAAGCTTTCTTT
>.|TRBJ1-2|TRBV6-5
CASSTGVLFSYGYTF
TGTGCCAGCAGTACGGGGGTTCTGTTTAGCTATGGCTACACCTTC
>TRBD2|TRBJ2-1|TRBV6-4
CASSDGTSGYNEQFF
TGTGCCAGCAGTGACGGGACTAGCGGCTACAATGAGCAGTTCTTC
>.|TRBJ1-5|TRBV19
CASSIFRGSNQPQHF
TGTGCCAGTAGTATATTCAGGGGTAGCAATCAGCCCCAGCATTTT
>TRBD1|TRBJ1-5|TRBV6-4
CASTYGTAKNQPQHF
TGTGCCAGCACGTACGGGACAGCGAAGAATCAGCCCCAGCATTTT
>.|TRBJ2-7|TRBV19
CASRGTPAYEQYF
TGTGCCAGTAGAGGGACACCTGCCTACGAGCAGTACTTC
>.|TRBJ1-1|TRBV18
CASSRSQGAILSAFF
TGTGCCAGCTCTAGAAGCCAGGGCGCGATTTTGTCAGCTTTCTTT
>TRBD1|TRBJ1-3|TRBV5-1
CASSLEGTGFSGNTIYF
TGCGCCAGCAGCTTGGAGGGGACAGGGTTCTCTGGAAACACCATATATTTT
>.|TRBJ1-4|TRBV5-1
CASSLNEGTTNEKLFF
TGCGCCAGCAGCTTGAACGAGGGGACAACAAATGAAAAACTGTTTTTT
>.|TRBJ2-3|TRBV10-3
CAISDSGTITDTQYF
TGTGCCATCAGTGATTCGGGAACAATCACAGATACGCAGTATTTT
>.|TRBJ2-7|TRBV11-2
CASSLDRPRVYEQYF
TGTGCCAGCAGCTTAGACAGACCGCGGGTCTACGAGCAGTACTTC
>TRBD2|TRBJ2-7|TRBV5-8
CASSTAGITWQYF
TGTGCCAGCAGCACAGCGGGGATTACGTGGCAGTACTTC
>TRBD2|TRBJ2-5|TRBV10-3
CVIRGGGVQETQYF
TGTGTCATCAGAGGCGGGGGGGTCCAAGAGACCCAGTACTTC
>TRBD1|TRBJ2-7|TRBV10-3
CAIAGTGAEQYF
TGTGCCATCGCCGGGACAGGGGCCGAGCAGTACTTC
>.|TRBJ1-5|TRBV15
CATSRDRSSNQPQHF
TGTGCCACCAGCAGAGATCGGAGTAGCAATCAGCCCCAGCATTTT
>.|TRBJ2-1|TRBV9
CASSVGTEGNEQFF
TGTGCCAGCAGCGTGGGGACGGAGGGCAATGAGCAGTTCTTC
>TRBD2|TRBJ2-7|TRBV6-1
CASSEPGLATSEQYF
TGTGCCAGCAGTGAACCGGGACTAGCGACTTCCGAGCAGTACTTC
>TRBD1|TRBJ2-7|TRBV25-1
CASSELGQGDYEQYF
TGTGCCAGCAGTGAATTGGGACAGGGAGACTACGAGCAGTACTTC